Reported below is one T cell receptor (beta chain). What antigen it recognizes has not been identified. No base quality information exists; no much larger clone differs at one position. This sample was taken from a study of graft-versus-host responses after intestinal transplantation (dated by TCRdb to the early 2020s). About the study as a whole: Multivisceral, liver-intestinal, or isolated intestinal transplants were received by the recipients. Every recipient was given anti-thymocyte globulin induction, followed by 3 to 4 years of maintenance tacrolimus and steroids. After intestinal transplantation, graft-versus-host and host-versus-graft alloreactive T cell clones were followed in the graft, circulation and bone marrow using bulk TCR-beta CDR3 sequencing. Alloreactive clones were identified by sequencing pre-transplant mixed lymphocyte reaction products and comparing these products with unstimulated pre-transplant donor and recipient T cells. Of the roughly 25 intestinal transplant recipients enrolled in the cohort, one of whom was a retransplant, a few patients without pretransplant specimens were excluded. A peak of at least 4% donor T cells among recipient peripheral blood mononuclear cells was the definition used for donor T cell macrochimerism. Rather than being sequenced by the commercial service, samples from a few later patients were sequenced in-house on an Illumina MiSeq and processed with MiXCR. General study outcomes and caveats: Patients with donor T cell macrochimerism had high GvH to HvG T cell clonal ratios in their allografts. Conclusions were limited by the relatively low number and heterogeneity of intestinal transplant patients. Early after transplant, peak levels of circulating GvH clones were found to be associated with declines in HvG clones. GvH clones turned up in recipient bone marrow, with some appearing earlier in ileal mucosa or blood, a pattern consistent with an intestinal mucosal origin.

CDR1 is given as SGHTA and CDR2 as FQGNSA, both from the germline V gene. The CDR3, cysteine through phenylalanine, is 15 amino acids long. Here the CDR3 DNA is all that survives: 45 bases in frame from base 1. Deletion took 0 bases off V and 9 bases off J, with a span of 15 bases between the germline ends. The library was built by means of the immunoSEQ multiplex PCR assay. For most patients, genomic DNA was isolated using the Qiagen DNeasy Blood and Tissue Kit and was shipped frozen to Adaptive Biotechnologies for TCR sequencing. Adaptive Biotechnologies carried out high-throughput TCR-beta CDR3 sequencing of genomic DNA for most patients. The study's own analysis went as follows. TCR sequencing data were retrieved from Adaptive's ImmunoSEQ software for around 18 patients, whereas three other patients were processed with MiXCR and VDJtools. To correct CD4 versus CD8 sorting errors, any sequence found in both subsets at a frequency ratio below 5:1 was removed. Because the origin of CDR3 nucleotide sequences shared between donor and recipient could not be assigned, those sequences were removed. To count as alloreactive, a clone needed at least 2-fold expansion over unstimulated cells and a minimum CFSE-low frequency of 0.002% (template counts) or 0.001% (read counts). Clones were considered mappable if detected in sequenced pre-transplant spleen, lymph node, or MLR CFSE-low populations of the donor or recipient. The cumulative frequency of alloreactive clones was calculated as a percentage of all sequences, weighted by copy number. As stored in TCRdb, this immuneACCESS dataset retains in-frame rearrangements with V and J assigned. A fraction of the clones does not appear; measured against another copy, unresolved V genes explain less than half of the discrepancy, and the remainder lacks a known reason. That table supplies the V and J calls and clone size; D and trimming were determined from the DNA. Across this sample there are approximately 90,000 clones, with around 90% seen only once. The ten largest account for approximately 0.3% of the sample.

The sample's time point, from its label and the paper: cells obtained before transplantation from donor or recipient. CD3+CD4+ and CD3+CD8+ populations were FACS-sorted from unstimulated pre-transplant donor and recipient cells taken from spleen or lymph nodes. The starting material was unstimulated CD4+ T cells sorted from spleen or lymph node cells, obtained before transplant. The chain is assembled from TRBV7-2 and TRBJ2-1; a tentative D match to TRBD1 spans 6 bases. This TCR was recovered from a human donor who was the organ donor for an intestinal transplant. The CDR3 protein is CASSLANRVLGEQFF. Read as DNA, the sequence is TGTGCCAGCAGCTTAGCGAACAGGGTATTGGGTGAGCAGTTCTTC.